This T cell receptor beta chain is drawn from a study of T-cell reconstitution after alpha-beta-depleted transplantation in children. Whole-study findings and limits: A year post-transplant, T-cell counts and diversity derived mostly from newly produced T cells. It was reported that alpha-beta T cells came from several hundred expanded graft clones (about two months after transplant).

In regard to this clonotype: Its target is unknown.

Unique molecular identifiers were used to barcode this TCRbeta library. TCRdb re-analysed the PCR reads in MiXCR, keeping a single row per CDR3 protein. The sample consists of just under 350,000 distinct CDR3 sequences, 15% to 20% of them appearing once. Germline-derived CDR1 and CDR2 are SEHNR and FQNEAQ (reference sequence). The CDR3 consists of 17 residues. V dropped 5 bases and J dropped 0 bases, with 17 bases sitting between them. V usage is TRBV7-9 and J usage is TRBJ2-1, with D tentatively TRBD2 (7 bases). The TCR originated in a male patient between 2 and 10 years old who had a stem cell transplant for acute lymphoblastic leukemia, so the T cells may come from the graft donor. The starting material was PBMCs, mostly from graft donor cells, obtained 360 days after TCRalphabeta/CD19-depleted stem cell transplant. The CDR3 sequence is CASSPPRGPSSYNEQFF. CDR3 sequence (DNA): TGTGCCAGCAGCCCACCGCGGGGGCCGAGCTCCTACAATGAGCAGTTCTTC.